This T cell receptor (beta chain) was sequenced during a study of early T cells in non-severe SARS-CoV-2 infection. Study-wide background: Sequencing input comprised bulk RNA from unsorted whole blood; chain pairing was not available.

Study outcomes and limitations: A preference for anti-spike CD8 responses marked VDJdb matching, which missed private and CD4 specificities.

This CDR3 contains 13 residues. Trimming left V 4 bases short and J 7 bases short, with 14 bases between. Per the germline V gene, CDR1 is SGHDN and CDR2 is FVKESK. Individual cDNA molecules were tagged with unique molecular identifiers. TCRdb independently ran MiXCR on the 5' RACE reads; one entry per CDR3 protein. The table records about 80,000 distinct CDR3 sequences, 9% to 15% of them present only once. The sample holds many counts of this clonotype. What it binds is not known. V and J are TRBV14 and TRBJ2-7; D remains ambiguous. The source of this sequence is an adult who was a healthcare worker with PCR-confirmed SARS-CoV-2 infection or an uninfected control (not recorded which). The donor label of this sample is uncertain. Sequenced material: whole blood, taken at baseline. CDR3 bases: TGTGCCAGCAGCCCCGACGGGCTAGGTGAGCAGTACTTC. As protein: CASSPDGLGEQYF.